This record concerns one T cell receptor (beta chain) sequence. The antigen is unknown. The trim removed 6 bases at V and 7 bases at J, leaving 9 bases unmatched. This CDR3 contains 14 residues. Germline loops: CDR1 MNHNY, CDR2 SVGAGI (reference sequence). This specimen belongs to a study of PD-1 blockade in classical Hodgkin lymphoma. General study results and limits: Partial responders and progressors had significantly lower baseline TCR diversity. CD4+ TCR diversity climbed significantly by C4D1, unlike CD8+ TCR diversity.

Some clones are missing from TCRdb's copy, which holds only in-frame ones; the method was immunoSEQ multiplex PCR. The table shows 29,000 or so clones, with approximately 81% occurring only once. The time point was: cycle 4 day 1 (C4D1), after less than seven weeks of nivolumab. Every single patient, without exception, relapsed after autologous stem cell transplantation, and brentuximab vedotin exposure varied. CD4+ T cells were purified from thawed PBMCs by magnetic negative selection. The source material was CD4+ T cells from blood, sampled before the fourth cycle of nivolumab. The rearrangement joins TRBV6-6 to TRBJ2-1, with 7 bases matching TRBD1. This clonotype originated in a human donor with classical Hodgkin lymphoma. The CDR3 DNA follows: TGTGCCAGCAGGAGACAGGGTGTCGGGAATGAGCAGTTCTTC. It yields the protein CASRRQGVGNEQFF.